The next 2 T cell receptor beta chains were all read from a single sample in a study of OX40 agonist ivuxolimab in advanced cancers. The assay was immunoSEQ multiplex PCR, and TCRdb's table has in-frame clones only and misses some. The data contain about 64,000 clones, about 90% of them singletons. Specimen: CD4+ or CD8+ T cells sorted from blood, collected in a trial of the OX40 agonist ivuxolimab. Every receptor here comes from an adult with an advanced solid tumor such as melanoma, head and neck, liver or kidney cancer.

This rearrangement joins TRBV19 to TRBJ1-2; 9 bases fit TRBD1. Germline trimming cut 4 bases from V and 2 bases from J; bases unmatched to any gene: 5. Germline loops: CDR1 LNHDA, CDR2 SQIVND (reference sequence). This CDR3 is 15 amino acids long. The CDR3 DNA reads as TGTGCCAGTAGTACGAACAGGGGGCGAAACTATGGCTACACCTTC. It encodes CASSTNRGRNYGYTF. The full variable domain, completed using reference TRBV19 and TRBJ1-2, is DGGITQSPKYLFRKEGQNVTLSCEQNLNHDAMYWYRQDPGQGLRLIYYSQIVNDFQKGDIAEGYSVSREKKESFPLTVTSAQKNPTAFYLCASSTNRGRNYGYTFGSGTRLTVV.

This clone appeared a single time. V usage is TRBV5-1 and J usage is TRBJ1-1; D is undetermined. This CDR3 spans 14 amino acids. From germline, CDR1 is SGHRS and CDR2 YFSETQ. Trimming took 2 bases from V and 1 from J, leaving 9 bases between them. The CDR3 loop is CASSFGRTNTEAFF. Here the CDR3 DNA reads TGCGCCAGCAGCTTCGGACGGACGAACACTGAAGCTTTCTTT. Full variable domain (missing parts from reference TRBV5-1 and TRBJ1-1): KAGVTQTPRYLIKTRGQQVTLSCSPISGHRSVSWYQQTPGQGLQFLFEYFSETQRNKGNFPGRFSGRQFSNSRSEMNVSTLELGDSALYLCASSFGRTNTEAFFGQGTRLTVV.